These 20 T cell receptor beta chains share one sample of origin, sequenced in a study of graft-versus-host responses after intestinal transplantation. These receptors have no known antigen. Libraries were prepared by immunoSEQ multiplex PCR; TCRdb keeps only in-frame clonotypes and omits some of them. Here the sample spans more than 75,000 clones, around 90% being singletons. Specimen: unstimulated CD4+ T cells sorted from spleen or lymph node cells, collected before transplant. The receptors were gathered from a human donor who was the organ donor for an intestinal transplant.

V gene TRBV20-1 combines with J gene TRBJ2-5; possible D gene TRBD1, 5 bases. This CDR3 contains 11 residues. Trimming left V 7 bases short and J 7 bases short, with 13 bases between. The germline CDR1 and CDR2 sequences are DFQATT and SNEGSKA (reference sequence). CDR3 DNA: TGCAGTGTGCCCTATCAGGGGACCCAGTACTTC. As protein: CSVPYQGTQYF.

V gene TRBV7-2 combines with J gene TRBJ1-5, with 11 bases that match TRBD1. The CDR3 covers 15 residues. From germline, CDR1 is SGHTA and CDR2 FQGNSA. The V segment lost 4 bases and the J segment 6 bases; nucleotides outside the gene matches: 5. CDR3 amino acids: CASSWTGGAAQPQHF. CDR3 in DNA: TGTGCCAGCAGCTGGACAGGGGGCGCAGCTCAGCCCCAGCATTTT. Looking up the rest from reference TRBV7-2 and TRBJ1-5 gives the full variable domain: GAGVSQSPSNKVTEKGKDVELRCDPISGHTALYWYRQSLGQGLEFLIYFQGNSAPDKSGLPSDRFSAERTGGSVSTLTIQRTQQEDSAVYLCASSWTGGAAQPQHFGDGTRLSIL.

The CDR3 protein is CASSRESGANVLTF. Here the CDR3 DNA reads TGTGCCAGTAGTCGAGAATCTGGGGCCAACGTCCTGACTTTC. The chain recombines TRBV19 with TRBJ2-6, with no clear D. Trimming pared 5 bases from V and 1 base from J, leaving 6 bases between. This CDR3 is built from 14 residues. The V gene's germline CDR1 is LNHDA and CDR2 SQIVND (reference sequence). Supplemented by reference TRBV19 and TRBJ2-6, the full variable domain reads DGGITQSPKYLFRKEGQNVTLSCEQNLNHDAMYWYRQDPGQGLRLIYYSQIVNDFQKGDIAEGYSVSREKKESFPLTVTSAQKNPTAFYLCASSRESGANVLTFGAGSRLTVL.

V and J are TRBV6-1 and TRBJ1-2; the match to TRBD1 covers 9 bases. Germline V gives CDR1 MNHNS, CDR2 SASEGT. The CDR3 covers 15 residues. V shed 2 bases and J 4 bases; nucleotides not matched to a gene: 5. CDR3 protein: CASSETTGGAYGYTF. In DNA, the CDR3 is TGTGCCAGCAGTGAAACGACAGGGGGGGCCTATGGCTACACCTTC.

About this clone: At one of its ends the junction is not consistent with the germline gene, which may arise from a read error. The chain combines TRBV7-9 with TRBJ2-7; 10 positions agree with TRBD2. Germline lookup yields CDR1 SEHNR and CDR2 FQNEAQ (reference sequence). The CDR3 contains 14 residues. The CDR3 loop is CASSVAGGSYEQYF. Here the CDR3 DNA reads TGTGCCAGCAGCGTAGCGGGGGGCTCCTACGAGCAGTACTTC.

This clone was detected once. The DNA of the CDR3 is TGTGCTAGTGGTGCCGACAGGGCGGGCCAGCCCCAGCATTTT. It encodes CASGADRAGQPQHF. This rearrangement joins TRBV12-5 to TRBJ1-5, with 7 bases fitting TRBD1. Germline loops: CDR1 LGHNT, CDR2 FRNRAP. With V trimmed by 5 bases and J by 7 bases, 8 bases remained unmatched. The CDR3 has 14 amino acids.

The CDR3 DNA reads TGCGCCAGCAGAGGTACTAGCGGGAGCTACAATGAGCAGTTCTTC. It is translated as CASRGTSGSYNEQFF. V and J are TRBV5-1 and TRBJ2-1; 11 bases are a match to TRBD2. Germline values: CDR1 SGHRS, CDR2 YFSETQ. The CDR3 is 15 amino acids. The J segment lost 3 bases and the V segment lost 5 bases, leaving 4 bases of the junction unmatched.

This chain connects TRBV5-4 to TRBJ1-5, with 9 bases fitting TRBD1. Trimming cost V 2 bases and J 6 bases; bases outside gene matches: 0. This CDR3 has 13 amino acids. Germline CDR1 SGHNT, CDR2 YYREEE (reference sequence). The CDR3 nucleotides read TGTGCCAGCAGCTTACAGGGGGCTCAGCCCCAGCATTTT. Translated, it gives CASSLQGAQPQHF.

The chain carries TRBV30 and TRBJ1-4; tentatively, D is TRBD1 (5 bases). V was clipped by 0 bases and J by 3 bases, with 11 bases between them. Germline V lookup: CDR1 GTSNPN, CDR2 SVGIG (reference sequence). The CDR3 extends over 15 amino acids. CDR3 region: CAWSVIRGANEKLFF. The CDR3 nucleotides are TGTGCCTGGAGTGTAATCCGGGGGGCTAATGAAAAACTGTTTTTT.

The chain joins TRBV11-2 to TRBJ1-2, with D unclear. This CDR3 contains 12 residues. Looked up from germline, CDR1 is SGHAT and CDR2 is FQNNGV. V lost 3 bases to trimming and J lost 4 bases, with 6 bases between them. The CDR3 sequence: CASSLTSYGYTF. CDR3 sequence (DNA): TGTGCCAGCAGCTTGACAAGCTATGGCTACACCTTC.

This clone has only a few counts. V is TRBV5-7 and J is TRBJ2-3; D might be TRBD2 (5 bases). TRBV5-7 is designated an ORF whose function remains uncertain. This CDR3 has 15 residues. With 10 bases removed from V and 0 bases from J, the gap between germline ends came to 18 bases. The CDR3 nucleotides are TGTGCCCTAACGGAGAAGGGAGAGAGCACAGATACGCAGTATTTT. Translation gives CALTEKGESTDTQYF.

The V and J genes are TRBV10-3 and TRBJ2-7; maybe TRBD1 (5 bases). Trimming removed 6 bases at V and 3 bases at J, with 9 bases between. This CDR3 spans 12 amino acids. Germline CDR1 ENHRY, CDR2 SYGVKD. CDR3 region: CAISDSYYEQYF. CDR3 bases: TGTGCCATCAGCGACAGCTACTACGAGCAGTACTTC.

J is TRBJ2-1 and V is TRBV5-1; 10 positions match TRBD2. Trimming took 2 bases from V and 0 from J; bases not matched to a gene: 8. Germline V gives CDR1 SGHRS, CDR2 YFSETQ. The CDR3 is 18 amino acids. The CDR3 region is CASSFLLAGPSSYNEQFF. The CDR3 DNA reads as TGCGCCAGCAGCTTTTTACTAGCGGGGCCCAGCTCCTACAATGAGCAGTTCTTC. The whole variable domain, remainder taken from reference TRBV5-1 and TRBJ2-1, is KAGVTQTPRYLIKTRGQQVTLSCSPISGHRSVSWYQQTPGQGLQFLFEYFSETQRNKGNFPGRFSGRQFSNSRSEMNVSTLELGDSALYLCASSFLLAGPSSYNEQFFGPGTRLTVL.

This clone has just a few counts. This chain links TRBV5-1 with TRBJ1-2, with 7 bases that match TRBD1. CDR1 and CDR2 (germline): SGHRS, YFSETQ. This CDR3 region has 14 residues. Losses at the gene ends were 4 bases for V and 6 bases for J; bases not matched to a gene: 9. Here the CDR3 DNA reads TGCGCCAGCAGCCTTTCCAGGGGGGACGATGGCTACACCTTC. Protein sequence: CASSLSRGDDGYTF.

For the CDR3, the DNA is TGTGCCAGCAGCCCAACAGGGCAGATACAAGAGACCCAGTACTTC. It is translated as CASSPTGQIQETQYF. J is TRBJ2-5 and V is TRBV7-3; possibly TRBD1 for D (6 bases). CDR1 is SGHTA, CDR2 FQGTGA, per germline. V was pared by 5 bases and J by 2 bases, with 15 bases between. CDR3 length: 15 residues.

The chain recombines TRBV28 with TRBJ1-2; 7 positions match TRBD1. V gave up 2 bases and J gave up 5 bases; unmatched junction bases: 5. Per the germline V gene, CDR1 is MDHEN and CDR2 is SYDVKM. This CDR3 has 14 amino acids. Here the CDR3 DNA reads TGTGCCAGCAGTTTACCCGGACAGGTTTATGGCTACACCTTC. Translation gives CASSLPGQVYGYTF.

This chain links TRBV7-9 with TRBJ1-3, with D uncertain. Per germline, CDR1 SEHNR and CDR2 FQNEAQ (reference sequence). CDR3 length: 14 amino acids. V was clipped by 5 bases and J by 1 base, with 9 bases between them. CDR3 nucleotides: TGTGCCAGCAGCCCGCGAGGATCTGGAAACACCATATATTTT. Its translation is CASSPRGSGNTIYF. Looking up the rest from reference TRBV7-9 and TRBJ1-3 gives the full variable domain: DTGVSQNPRHKITKRGQNVTFRCDPISEHNRLYWYRQTLGQGPEFLTYFQNEAQLEKSRLLSDRFSAERPKGSFSTLEIQRTEQGDSAMYLCASSPRGSGNTIYFGEGSWLTVV.

The V gene is TRBV19, the J gene TRBJ2-5; 8 nucleotides match TRBD1. The V gene end was trimmed by 3 bases and the J gene end by 0 bases; junction bases not matched to a gene: 3. The CDR3 sequence is 15 residues long. The germline V gene encodes CDR1 LNHDA and CDR2 SQIVND (reference sequence). CDR3 protein: CASSIQGAYQETQYF. The CDR3 bases are TGTGCCAGTAGTATCCAGGGGGCCTACCAAGAGACCCAGTACTTC. The whole variable domain, filled in from reference TRBV19 and TRBJ2-5, reads DGGITQSPKYLFRKEGQNVTLSCEQNLNHDAMYWYRQDPGQGLRLIYYSQIVNDFQKGDIAEGYSVSREKKESFPLTVTSAQKNPTAFYLCASSIQGAYQETQYFGPGTRLLVL.

This sequence joins TRBV28 and TRBJ2-1; D is perhaps TRBD2 (7 bases). V was pared by 3 bases and J by 8 bases, with 17 bases between. CDR1 and CDR2 from the germline V gene are MDHEN and SYDVKM. CDR3 size: 15 residues. CDR3 sequence reads: CASSLFGSGGYEQFF. The CDR3 DNA is TGTGCCAGCAGTTTGTTTGGTTCGGGGGGCTATGAGCAGTTCTTC.

The gene calls are TRBV5-1 and TRBJ2-7; possible D gene TRBD1, 5 bases. The germline CDR1 and CDR2 sequences are SGHRS and YFSETQ. This CDR3 has 13 residues. Between the trimmed V and J ends, which lost 2 bases and 6 bases, there was a span of 12 bases. The CDR3 nucleotides are TGCGCCAGCAGCTTACAGGATTTCGGCGAGCAGTACTTC. Translated: CASSLQDFGEQYF.